A selection of T cell receptor beta chains follows, all from one sample in a study of blood T cell repertoires in COVID-19. Only in-frame clones appear in the TCRdb table, and some are missing; sequencing was by immunoSEQ multiplex PCR. The sample includes some 200,000 clones, 76% of them seen just once. Sequencing was performed on peripheral blood. These receptors all come from a woman in her forties or fifties with active or convalescent COVID-19. Both conserved end residues are part of each CDR3. A D gene is named only where the DNA matches it firmly. Not every row has a clone size; where given, it reads once, few, many or a size class.

clone_size j_call cdr3_length v_call d_call cdr3_aa cdr3_nt
NA TRBJ2-7 15 TRBV7-2 TRBD1 CASSYPGQRSGEQYF TGTGCCAGCAGCTACCCGGGACAGCGATCGGGGGAGCAGTACTTC
NA TRBJ1-5 15 TRBV19 NA CASSIVGRSNQPQHF TGTGCCAGTAGTATCGTGGGGAGAAGCAATCAGCCCCAGCATTTT
NA TRBJ2-2 13 TRBV28 NA CATGAGSAGELFF TGTGCCACTGGGGCGGGAAGCGCCGGGGAGCTGTTTTTT
NA TRBJ2-7 15 TRBV11-3 NA CASSLAFGRSYEQYF TGTGCCAGCAGCTTAGCTTTTGGGAGGTCCTACGAGCAGTACTTC
NA TRBJ1-6 14 TRBV6-5 TRBD1 CASSYVGGGSPLHF TGTGCCAGCAGTTATGTAGGGGGCGGTTCACCCCTCCACTTT
few TRBJ2-5 14 TRBV18 TRBD1 CASSPKTGEETQYF TGTGCCAGCTCACCAAAGACAGGGGAAGAGACCCAGTACTTC
NA TRBJ2-5 15 TRBV7-8 NA CASSSPGTDQETQYF TGTGCCAGCAGCTCCCCTGGCACAGACCAAGAGACCCAGTACTTC
NA TRBJ1-6 15 TRBV7-9 TRBD1 CASSPGQVYNSPLHF TGTGCCAGCAGCCCTGGACAGGTTTATAATTCACCCCTCCACTTT
NA TRBJ1-1 16 TRBV6-6 NA CASSYPIGGMNTEAFF TGTGCCAGCAGTTACCCTATCGGGGGGATGAACACTGAAGCTTTCTTT
NA TRBJ2-3 15 TRBV9 NA CASSVLPELTDTQYF TGTGCCAGCAGCGTCCTTCCGGAGCTCACAGATACGCAGTATTTT
NA TRBJ2-1 14 TRBV25-1 NA CASRDGGFYNEQFF TGTGCCAGCAGGGACGGAGGCTTCTACAATGAGCAGTTCTTC
NA TRBJ2-2 14 TRBV9 NA CASSVVAFTGELFF TGTGCCAGCAGCGTAGTAGCGTTCACCGGGGAGCTGTTTTTT
NA TRBJ2-5 14 TRBV19 TRBD2 CASSIAGTKETQYF TGTGCCAGTAGTATAGCCGGGACTAAAGAGACCCAGTACTTC
NA TRBJ1-3 15 TRBV19 NA CASKTTESSGNTIYF TGTGCCAGTAAAACGACTGAAAGCTCTGGAAACACCATATATTTT
NA TRBJ2-1 17 TRBV13 TRBD2 CASSFSTGGGAYNEQFF TGTGCCAGCAGCTTTTCTACGGGAGGAGGGGCCTACAATGAGCAGTTCTTC
NA TRBJ2-7 18 TRBV5-6 TRBD2 CASSSAASGEFRRYEQYF TGTGCCAGCAGCTCTGCGGCTAGCGGGGAATTCCGACGATACGAGCAGTACTTC
NA TRBJ2-2 17 TRBV11-2 TRBD2 CASSSGLAGVVTGELFF TGTGCCAGCAGCTCGGGACTAGCGGGAGTGGTCACCGGGGAGCTGTTTTTT
NA TRBJ2-4 14 TRBV19 TRBD1 CASSPRTGGYIQYF TGTGCCAGTAGTCCCCGGACAGGGGGATACATTCAGTACTTC
NA TRBJ1-1 14 TRBV18 NA CASSPRQVDTEAFF TGTGCCAGCTCACCAAGACAGGTAGACACTGAAGCTTTCTTT
once TRBJ2-1 14 TRBV11-3 TRBD2 CASSLARAGGEQFF TGTGCCAGCAGCTTAGCGCGAGCGGGAGGCGAGCAGTTCTTC
NA TRBJ1-1 13 TRBV11-3 NA CASSLGVMGQAFF TGTGCCAGCAGCTTAGGGGTTATGGGGCAAGCTTTCTTT
NA TRBJ1-2 12 TRBV28 NA CASSTGLYGYTF TGTGCCAGCAGTACAGGTCTCTATGGCTACACCTTC
NA TRBJ1-1 13 TRBV7-9 NA CASSLAEGAEAFF TGTGCCAGCAGCTTAGCCGAGGGGGCTGAAGCTTTCTTT
few TRBJ1-2 13 TRBV11-1 NA CASSQNGRDGYTF TGTGCCAGCAGCCAAAACGGCCGGGATGGCTACACCTTC
NA TRBJ2-1 15 TRBV7-9 TRBD2 CASSLERGIYNEQFF TGTGCCAGCAGCTTAGAGCGGGGCATTTACAATGAGCAGTTCTTC
NA TRBJ2-2 18 TRBV4-1 NA CASSQSLGRGRTKGELFF TGCGCCAGCAGCCAATCACTGGGGCGGGGGCGCACAAAGGGGGAGCTGTTTTTT
few TRBJ1-6 13 TRBV14 TRBD1 CASREGANSPLHF TGTGCCAGCCGGGAGGGGGCGAATTCACCCCTCCACTTT
NA TRBJ2-5 18 TRBV11-2 TRBD2 CASSLVSAGTTFVETQYF TGTGCCAGCAGCTTAGTAAGCGCCGGGACTACCTTCGTAGAGACCCAGTACTTC
NA TRBJ1-2 17 TRBV4-2 TRBD1 CASSQDRDRGRDYGYTF TGTGCCAGCAGCCAAGATCGGGACAGGGGGCGCGACTATGGCTACACCTTC
NA TRBJ1-3 12 TRBV11-2 TRBD1 CASSYRGDTIYF TGTGCCAGCAGCTACAGGGGCGACACCATATATTTT
NA TRBJ2-7 15 TRBV6-5 TRBD2 CASRQRGLAGYEQYF TGTGCCAGCAGGCAGAGGGGACTAGCGGGTTACGAGCAGTACTTC
few TRBJ2-7 16 TRBV2 TRBD2 CASRKRGTSGSYEQYF TGTGCCAGCAGAAAGAGGGGGACTAGCGGTTCCTACGAGCAGTACTTC
NA TRBJ2-5 11 TRBV7-9 NA CASSPQETQYF TGTGCCAGCAGCCCACAGGAGACCCAGTACTTC
NA TRBJ1-2 14 TRBV19 TRBD1 CASSGGQGANGYTF TGTGCCAGTAGTGGCGGACAGGGGGCTAATGGCTACACCTTC
NA TRBJ2-7 14 TRBV3-1/TRBV3-2 NA CASSLSRVSYEQYF TGTGCCAGCAGCTTATCGCGCGTCTCCTACGAGCAGTACTTC
few TRBJ2-5 17 TRBV19 TRBD2 CASSLTRNSGEQETQYF TGTGCCAGTAGCCTAACCCGTAATAGCGGGGAACAAGAGACCCAGTACTTC
NA TRBJ1-1 13 TRBV9 NA CASSPLGVTEAFF TGTGCCAGCAGCCCTTTAGGGGTCACTGAAGCTTTCTTT
NA TRBJ1-2 14 TRBV3-1/TRBV3-2 TRBD1 CASSPPTGFGGYTF TGTGCCAGCAGCCCCCCGACAGGGTTTGGTGGCTACACCTTC
NA TRBJ1-2 13 TRBV28 TRBD1 CASRPQTGYGYTF TGTGCCAGCAGACCCCAGACAGGGTATGGCTACACCTTC
few TRBJ1-6 14 TRBV6-6 NA CASGASSYNSPLHF TGTGCCAGCGGGGCGAGCTCCTATAATTCACCCCTCCACTTT
few TRBJ1-2 14 TRBV18 NA CASSLEQSNYGYTF TGTGCCAGCTCCTTGGAACAGTCTAACTATGGCTACACCTTC
few TRBJ2-7 17 TRBV18 TRBD1 CASSPGIPGQGEYEQYF TGTGCCAGCTCACCAGGGATCCCGGGACAGGGGGAATACGAGCAGTACTTC
NA TRBJ2-3 15 TRBV9 TRBD1 CASSDRDRSTDTQYF TGTGCCAGCAGCGACCGGGACAGGAGCACAGATACGCAGTATTTT
NA TRBJ1-5 17 TRBV27 NA CASSSFGGGSQYQPQHF TGTGCCAGCAGTTCTTTTGGGGGAGGATCTCAATATCAGCCCCAGCATTTT
NA TRBJ2-3 16 TRBV5-1 TRBD2 CASSPVAGGSTDTQYF TGCGCCAGCAGCCCGGTAGCGGGGGGCAGCACAGATACGCAGTATTTT
NA TRBJ2-3 16 TRBV4-2 TRBD2 CASSLLGTSVSDTQYF TGTGCCAGCAGCCTCCTAGGGACTAGCGTTTCAGATACGCAGTATTTT
NA TRBJ2-7 13 TRBV7-9 NA CALGTRSSYEQYF TGTGCCCTCGGGACACGCTCCTCCTACGAGCAGTACTTC
NA TRBJ2-7 17 TRBV23-1 TRBD2 CASSRVWTSGRAYEQYF TGCGCCAGCAGTCGAGTATGGACTAGCGGGAGGGCGTACGAGCAGTACTTC
NA TRBJ1-1 13 TRBV5-1 TRBD1 CASSLDGDRVAFF TGCGCCAGCAGCTTGGATGGTGACAGGGTTGCTTTCTTT
NA TRBJ2-1 14 TRBV5-1 NA CASSRPDGNNEQFF TGCGCCAGCAGCCGCCCAGACGGGAACAATGAGCAGTTCTTC
NA TRBJ2-5 14 TRBV5-5 TRBD1 CASSLLQGLETQYF TGTGCCAGCAGCTTGTTACAGGGGCTGGAGACCCAGTACTTC
NA TRBJ2-5 14 TRBV6-2/TRBV6-3 TRBD2 CASSQGLAGETQYF TGTGCCAGCAGTCAGGGACTAGCGGGAGAGACCCAGTACTTC
NA TRBJ2-1 18 TRBV19 TRBD1 CASSIEGRGQGRRNEQFF TGTGCCAGTAGTATCGAGGGCAGAGGACAGGGGAGGAGGAATGAGCAGTTCTTC
NA TRBJ1-2 13 TRBV11-2 NA CASSGGVVYGYTF TGTGCCAGCAGTGGGGGGGTAGTCTATGGCTACACCTTC
NA TRBJ2-3 14 TRBV11-3 TRBD1 CASGHRGETDTQYF TGTGCCAGCGGACACAGGGGAGAGACAGATACGCAGTATTTT
NA TRBJ2-3 20 TRBV27 TRBD2 CASRPIVRLAGGKSTDTQYF TGTGCCAGCAGGCCAATTGTGCGACTAGCGGGAGGGAAAAGCACAGATACGCAGTATTTT
NA TRBJ1-5 14 TRBV6-2/TRBV6-3 NA CASSYAGTGQPQHF TGTGCCAGCAGTTACGCGGGGACTGGCCAGCCCCAGCATTTT
few TRBJ2-7 15 TRBV2 NA CASSEWGLSSYEQYF TGTGCCAGCAGTGAATGGGGACTTAGCTCCTACGAGCAGTACTTC